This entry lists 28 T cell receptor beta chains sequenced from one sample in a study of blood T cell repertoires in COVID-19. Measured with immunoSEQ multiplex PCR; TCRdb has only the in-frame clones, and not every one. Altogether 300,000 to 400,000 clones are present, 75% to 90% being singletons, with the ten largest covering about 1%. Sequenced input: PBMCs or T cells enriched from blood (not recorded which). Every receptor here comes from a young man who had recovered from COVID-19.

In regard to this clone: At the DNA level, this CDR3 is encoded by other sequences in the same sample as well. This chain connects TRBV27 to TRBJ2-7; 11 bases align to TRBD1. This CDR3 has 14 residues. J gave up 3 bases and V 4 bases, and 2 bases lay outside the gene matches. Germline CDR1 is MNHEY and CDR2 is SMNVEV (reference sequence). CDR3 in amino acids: CASSSGTGGYEQYF. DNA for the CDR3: TGTGCCAGCAGTTCCGGGACAGGGGGCTACGAGCAGTACTTC.

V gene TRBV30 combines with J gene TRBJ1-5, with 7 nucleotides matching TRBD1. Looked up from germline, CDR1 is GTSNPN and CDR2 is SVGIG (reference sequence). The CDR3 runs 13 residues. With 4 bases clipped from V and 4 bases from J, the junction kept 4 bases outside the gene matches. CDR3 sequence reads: CAWTRGPNQPQHF. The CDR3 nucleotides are TGTGCCTGGACAAGGGGGCCGAATCAGCCCCAGCATTTT.

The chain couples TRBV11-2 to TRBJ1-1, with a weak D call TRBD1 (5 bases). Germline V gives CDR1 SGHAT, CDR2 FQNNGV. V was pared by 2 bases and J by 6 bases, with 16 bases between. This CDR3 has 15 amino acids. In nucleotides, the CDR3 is TGTGCCAGCAGCTTACGGTCAGGGCTTTTTTCTGAAGCTTTCTTT. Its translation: CASSLRSGLFSEAFF. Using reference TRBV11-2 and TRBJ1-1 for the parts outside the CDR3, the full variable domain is EAGVAQSPRYKIIEKRQSVAFWCNPISGHATLYWYQQILGQGPKLLIQFQNNGVVDDSQLPKDRFSAERLKGVDSTLKIQPAKLEDSAVYLCASSLRSGLFSEAFFGQGTRLTVV.

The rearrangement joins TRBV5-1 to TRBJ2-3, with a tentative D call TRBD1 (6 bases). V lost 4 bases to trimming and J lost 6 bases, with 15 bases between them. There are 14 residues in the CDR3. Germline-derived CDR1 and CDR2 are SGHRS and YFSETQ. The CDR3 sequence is CASSALQGSDTQYF. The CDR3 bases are TGCGCCAGCAGCGCCTTACAGGGTTCGGATACGCAGTATTTT.

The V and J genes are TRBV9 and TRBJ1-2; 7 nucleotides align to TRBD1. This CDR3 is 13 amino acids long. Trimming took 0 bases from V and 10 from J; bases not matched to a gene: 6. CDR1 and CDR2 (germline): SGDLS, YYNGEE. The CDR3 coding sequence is TGTGCCAGCAGCGTAGGAGACAGGGCCGCCTACACCTTC. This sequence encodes CASSVGDRAAYTF.

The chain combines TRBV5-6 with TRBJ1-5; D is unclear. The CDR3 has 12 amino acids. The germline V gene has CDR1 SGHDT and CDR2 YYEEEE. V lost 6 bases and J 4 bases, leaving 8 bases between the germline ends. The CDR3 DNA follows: TGTGCCAGCAACCTTAGAAATCAGCCCCAGCATTTT. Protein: CASNLRNQPQHF. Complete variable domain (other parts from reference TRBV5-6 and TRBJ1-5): DAGVTQSPTHLIKTRGQQVTLRCSPKSGHDTVSWYQQALGQGPQFIFQYYEEEERQRGNFPDRFSGHQFPNYSSELNVNALLLGDSALYLCASNLRNQPQHFGDGTRLSIL.

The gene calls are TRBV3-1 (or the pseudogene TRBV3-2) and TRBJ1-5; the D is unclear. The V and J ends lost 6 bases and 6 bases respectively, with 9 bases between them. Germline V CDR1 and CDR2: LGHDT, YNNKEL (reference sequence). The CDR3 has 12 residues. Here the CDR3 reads CASRSPGQPQHF. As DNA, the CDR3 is TGTGCCAGCAGATCCCCAGGTCAGCCCCAGCATTTT.

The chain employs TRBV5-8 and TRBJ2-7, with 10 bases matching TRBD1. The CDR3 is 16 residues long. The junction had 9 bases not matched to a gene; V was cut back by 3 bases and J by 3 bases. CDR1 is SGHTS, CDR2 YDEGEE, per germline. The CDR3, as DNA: TGTGCCAGCAGCTATGTAACGGGACAGGGGATCTACGAGCAGTACTTC. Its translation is CASSYVTGQGIYEQYF.

The CDR3 here is CASSVAKADYLDTQYF. The DNA of the CDR3 is TGTGCCAGCAGCGTAGCTAAAGCGGATTACTTGGATACGCAGTATTTT. V usage is TRBV9 and J usage is TRBJ2-3; weak D call: TRBD2 (5 bases). CDR3 length: 16 residues. The germline V gene encodes CDR1 SGDLS and CDR2 YYNGEE. V lost 0 bases to trimming and J lost 6 bases, with 17 bases between them. Looking up the rest from reference TRBV9 and TRBJ2-3 gives the full variable domain: DSGVTQTPKHLITATGQRVTLRCSPRSGDLSVYWYQQSLDQGLQFLIQYYNGEERAKGNILERFSAQQFPDLHSELNLSSLELGDSALYFCASSVAKADYLDTQYFGPGTRLTVL.

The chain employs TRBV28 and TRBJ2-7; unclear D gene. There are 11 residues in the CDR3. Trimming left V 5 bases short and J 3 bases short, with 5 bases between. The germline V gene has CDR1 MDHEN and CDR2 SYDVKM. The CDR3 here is CASSRLYEQYF. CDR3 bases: TGTGCCAGCAGTCGACTCTACGAGCAGTACTTC. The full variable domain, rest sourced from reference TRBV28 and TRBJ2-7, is DVKVTQSSRYLVKRTGEKVFLECVQDMDHENMFWYRQDPGLGLRLIYFSYDVKMKEKGDIPEGYSVSREKKERFSLILESASTNQTSMYLCASSRLYEQYFGPGTRLTVT.

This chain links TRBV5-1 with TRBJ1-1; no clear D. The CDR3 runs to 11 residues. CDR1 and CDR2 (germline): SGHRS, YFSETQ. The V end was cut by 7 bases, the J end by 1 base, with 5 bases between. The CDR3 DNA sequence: TGCGCCAGCCGCGGGAACACTGAAGCTTTCTTT. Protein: CASRGNTEAFF.

As DNA, the CDR3 is TGTGCCAGCAGCCCCTGGGACAGGGGACGCACAGATACGCAGTATTTT. This codes for CASSPWDRGRTDTQYF. This sequence joins TRBV4-2 and TRBJ2-3, with TRBD1 identical over 10 bases. The CDR3 has 16 amino acids. The V and J ends lost 4 bases and 1 base, in that order; junction bases with no gene match: 5. Germline V CDR1 and CDR2: LGHNA, YNFKEQ.

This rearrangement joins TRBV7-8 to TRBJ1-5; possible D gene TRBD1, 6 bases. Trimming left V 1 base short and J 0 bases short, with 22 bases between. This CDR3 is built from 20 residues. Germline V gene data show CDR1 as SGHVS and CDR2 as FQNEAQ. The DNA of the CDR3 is TGTGCCAGCAGCTTAGTGCTCAGGGACACTCTCATGTATAGCAATCAGCCCCAGCATTTT. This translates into CASSLVLRDTLMYSNQPQHF.

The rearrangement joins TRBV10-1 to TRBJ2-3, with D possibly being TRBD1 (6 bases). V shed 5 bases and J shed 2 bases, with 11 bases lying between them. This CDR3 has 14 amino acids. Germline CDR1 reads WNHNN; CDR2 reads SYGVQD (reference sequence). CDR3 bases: TGCGCCAGCAGTCCACAGGGTTACACAGATACGCAGTATTTT. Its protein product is CASSPQGYTDTQYF.

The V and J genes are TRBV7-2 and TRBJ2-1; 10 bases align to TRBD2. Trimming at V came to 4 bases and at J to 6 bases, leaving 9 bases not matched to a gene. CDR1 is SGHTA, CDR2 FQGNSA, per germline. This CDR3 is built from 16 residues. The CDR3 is CASSYKASGRRNEQFF. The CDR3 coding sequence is TGTGCCAGCAGCTACAAGGCTAGCGGGAGACGCAATGAGCAGTTCTTC.

The CDR3 region has the DNA TGTGCCAGCATGACAGTGAACACTGAAGCTTTCTTT. It is translated as CASMTVNTEAFF. V usage is TRBV7-9 and J usage is TRBJ1-1; weak D call: TRBD1 (5 bases). The ends were cut back, 7 bases at V and 0 bases at J, with 6 bases in the middle. CDR3 length: 12 residues. Germline V gene sequence: CDR1 SEHNR, CDR2 FQNEAQ (reference sequence).

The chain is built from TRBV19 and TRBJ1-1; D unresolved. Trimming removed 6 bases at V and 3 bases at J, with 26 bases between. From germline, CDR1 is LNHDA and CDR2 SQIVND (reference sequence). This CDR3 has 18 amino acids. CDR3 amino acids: CASRARNLWEVDHTEAFF. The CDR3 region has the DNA TGTGCCAGTAGGGCCAGAAATCTTTGGGAGGTGGATCACACTGAAGCTTTCTTT.

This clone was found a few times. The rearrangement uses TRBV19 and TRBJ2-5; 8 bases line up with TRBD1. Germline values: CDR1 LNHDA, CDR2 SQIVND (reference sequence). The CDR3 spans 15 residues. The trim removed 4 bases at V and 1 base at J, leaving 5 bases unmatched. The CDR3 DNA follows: TGTGCCAGTAGTACGACCGGGACAGGCCAAGAGACCCAGTACTTC. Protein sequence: CASSTTGTGQETQYF.

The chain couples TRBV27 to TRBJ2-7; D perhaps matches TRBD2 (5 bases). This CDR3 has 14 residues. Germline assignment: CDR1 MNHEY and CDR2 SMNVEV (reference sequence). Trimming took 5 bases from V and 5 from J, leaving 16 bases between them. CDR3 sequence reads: CASSPRAWENEQYF. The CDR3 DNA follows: TGTGCCAGCAGTCCCCGTGCGTGGGAGAACGAGCAGTACTTC.

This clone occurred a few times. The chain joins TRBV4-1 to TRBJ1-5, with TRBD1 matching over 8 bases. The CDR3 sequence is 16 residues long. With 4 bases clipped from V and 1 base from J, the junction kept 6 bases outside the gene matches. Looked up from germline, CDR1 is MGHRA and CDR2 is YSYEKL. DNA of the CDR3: TGCGCCAGCAGCCCCTCCGGACAGGGCAGCAATCAGCCCCAGCATTTT. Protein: CASSPSGQGSNQPQHF.

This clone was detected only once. The CDR3 spells CASSIGSGDLGPQYF. The CDR3 coding sequence is TGTGCCAGTAGTATTGGGTCTGGCGACCTGGGGCCCCAGTACTTC. The chain joins TRBV19 to TRBJ2-5; possible D gene TRBD1, 5 bases. Trimming took off 3 bases at V and 9 bases at J, with 20 bases between the two ends. The CDR3 is 15 residues long. In germline, CDR1 is LNHDA, CDR2 SQIVND (reference sequence).

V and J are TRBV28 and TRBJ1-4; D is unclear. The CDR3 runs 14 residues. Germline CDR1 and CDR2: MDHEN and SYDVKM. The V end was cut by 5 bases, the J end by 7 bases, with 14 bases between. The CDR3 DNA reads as TGTGCCAGCAGTCGAGAGGGAGGAGGTGAAAAACTGTTTTTT. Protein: CASSREGGGEKLFF.

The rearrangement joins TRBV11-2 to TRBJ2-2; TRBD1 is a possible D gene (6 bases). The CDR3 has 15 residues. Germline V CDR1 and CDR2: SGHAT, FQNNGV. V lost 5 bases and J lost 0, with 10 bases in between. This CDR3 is CASSPWTANTGELFF. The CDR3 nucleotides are TGTGCCAGCAGCCCCTGGACAGCGAACACCGGGGAGCTGTTTTTT.

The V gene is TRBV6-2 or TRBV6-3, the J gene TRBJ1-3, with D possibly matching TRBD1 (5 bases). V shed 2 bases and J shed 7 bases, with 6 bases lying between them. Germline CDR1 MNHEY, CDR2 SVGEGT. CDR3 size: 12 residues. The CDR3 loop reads CASSYRGNTIYF. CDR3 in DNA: TGTGCCAGCAGTTACAGGGGTAACACCATATATTTT.

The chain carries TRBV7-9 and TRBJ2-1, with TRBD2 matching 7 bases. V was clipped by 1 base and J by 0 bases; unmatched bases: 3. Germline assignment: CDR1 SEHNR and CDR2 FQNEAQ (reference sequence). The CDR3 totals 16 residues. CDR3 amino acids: CASSLGLAVSYNEQFF. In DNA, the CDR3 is TGTGCCAGCAGCTTAGGGCTAGCGGTCTCCTACAATGAGCAGTTCTTC.

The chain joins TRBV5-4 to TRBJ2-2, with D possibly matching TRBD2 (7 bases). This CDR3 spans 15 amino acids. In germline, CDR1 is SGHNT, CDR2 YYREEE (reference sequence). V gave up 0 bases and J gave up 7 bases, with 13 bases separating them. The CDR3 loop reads CASSLAGRGNGELFF. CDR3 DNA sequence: TGTGCCAGCAGCTTGGCGGGGAGGGGGAACGGGGAGCTGTTTTTT.

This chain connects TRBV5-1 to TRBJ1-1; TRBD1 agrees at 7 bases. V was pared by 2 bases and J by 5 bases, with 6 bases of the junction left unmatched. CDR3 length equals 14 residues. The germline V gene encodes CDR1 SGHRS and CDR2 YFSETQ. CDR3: CASSFHRGGTEAFF. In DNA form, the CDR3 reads TGCGCCAGCAGCTTTCACAGGGGAGGAACTGAAGCTTTCTTT. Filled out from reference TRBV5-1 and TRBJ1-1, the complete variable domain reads KAGVTQTPRYLIKTRGQQVTLSCSPISGHRSVSWYQQTPGQGLQFLFEYFSETQRNKGNFPGRFSGRQFSNSRSEMNVSTLELGDSALYLCASSFHRGGTEAFFGQGTRLTVV.

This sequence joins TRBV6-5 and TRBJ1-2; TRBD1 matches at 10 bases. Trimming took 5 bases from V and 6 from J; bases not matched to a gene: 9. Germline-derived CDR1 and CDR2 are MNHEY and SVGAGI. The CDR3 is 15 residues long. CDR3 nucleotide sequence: TGTGCCAGCAGTCACAGACAGGGGGCTTTGGATGGCTACACCTTC. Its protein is CASSHRQGALDGYTF.